The sequence of this TCR beta chain was determined in a study of identical twins. The CDR3 is 13 residues long. V was clipped by 4 bases and J by 8 bases, with 9 bases between them. This clonotype was observed a handful of times. TCRdb passed the 5' RACE reads through MiXCR, listing each CDR3 protein once. This sample carries roughly 750,000 distinct CDR3 sequences, 21% of them seen once, and the ten largest clones take approximately 4.3%. These data also formed part of another study, on T cells expressing NK-cell markers. That report adds: In several experiments, an anti-gamma-delta TCR antibody restricted sorting to alpha-beta TCR T cells.

The TCR originated in a young woman in good health. The rearrangement links TRBV12-3 or TRBV12-4 to TRBJ1-6; weak D call: TRBD1 (5 bases). The sequenced sample consisted of PBMCs. CDR3 sequence reads: CASSSGNYSPLHF. The CDR3, as DNA: TGTGCCAGCAGTTCAGGGAATTATTCACCCCTCCACTTT.